A single sample is the source of the 20 T cell receptor beta chains below, sequenced in a study of early stage breast cancer tumors. Some clones are missing from TCRdb's copy, which holds only in-frame ones; the method was immunoSEQ multiplex PCR. The sample shows about 69,000 clones, 75% to 90% of them seen only once. The material sequenced was blood. Every receptor here comes from a person aged 35-55 years with breast cancer.

This chain connects TRBV27 to TRBJ2-6, with TRBD2 matching 14 bases. Trimming cost V 2 bases and J 3 bases; bases outside gene matches: 6. The CDR3 extends over 19 amino acids. Germline V gives CDR1 MNHEY, CDR2 SMNVEV (reference sequence). The CDR3 is CASSLVDGLAGGGANVLTF. The CDR3 nucleotides are TGTGCCAGCAGTTTAGTTGATGGACTAGCGGGAGGTGGGGCCAACGTCCTGACTTTC.

The chain links TRBV4-1 to TRBJ2-4, with D tentatively TRBD1 or TRBD2 (7 bases each). The V end lost 0 bases, the J end lost 2 bases, and 20 bases lay between the germline ends. The CDR3 consists of 19 residues. Germline values: CDR1 MGHRA, CDR2 YSYEKL. In DNA form, the CDR3 reads TGCGCCAGCAGCCAAGAGGGAGGGCAGGGGGTACTTACCAAAAACATTCAGTACTTC. Protein: CASSQEGGQGVLTKNIQYF.

V usage is TRBV21-1 and J usage is TRBJ2-1; the listed D gene, TRBD2, was not tested against the DNA. TRBV21-1 has pseudogene status. CDR3 length: 16 amino acids. The CDR3 DNA reads TGTGCCAGCAGCAAAGTTTTGACTGGTTCCTACAATGAGCAGTTCTTC. Encoded protein: CASSKVLTGSYNEQFF.

The chain combines TRBV7-9 with TRBJ2-5; no firm D call. The CDR3 is made up of 12 amino acids. The germline V and J ends were trimmed by 5 bases and 0 bases, with 4 bases remaining between them. Germline CDR1 reads SEHNR; CDR2 reads FQNEAQ (reference sequence). CDR3 amino acids: CASSRYQETQYF. The CDR3 nucleotides are TGTGCCAGCAGCCGGTACCAAGAGACCCAGTACTTC.

The V call is TRBV5-6, the J call TRBJ2-4; D may be TRBD1 (7 bases). V was trimmed by 4 bases and J by 9 bases, leaving 14 bases between them. Germline V gives CDR1 SGHDT, CDR2 YYEEEE. The CDR3 consists of 13 residues. The CDR3 sequence: CASSPGGGSIQYF. The CDR3 nucleotides read TGTGCCAGCAGCCCCGGAGGGGGCAGCATTCAGTACTTC.

The chain carries TRBV11-2 and TRBJ2-3; 10 bases agree with TRBD2. This CDR3 region has 16 residues. Unmatched junction bases numbered 7, after V lost 2 bases and J lost 5 bases. The germline V gene encodes CDR1 SGHAT and CDR2 FQNNGV. CDR3 amino acids: CASSLLVAGGKDTQYF. CDR3 coding DNA: TGTGCCAGCAGCTTATTGGTAGCGGGAGGAAAAGATACGCAGTATTTT. The full variable domain, with the rest looked up from reference TRBV11-2 and TRBJ2-3, is EAGVAQSPRYKIIEKRQSVAFWCNPISGHATLYWYQQILGQGPKLLIQFQNNGVVDDSQLPKDRFSAERLKGVDSTLKIQPAKLEDSAVYLCASSLLVAGGKDTQYFGPGTRLTVL.

The chain joins TRBV19 to TRBJ2-5; TRBD2 aligns across 7 bases. CDR1 is LNHDA and CDR2 is SQIVND in the germline V gene (reference sequence). CDR3 length: 17 amino acids. V was clipped by 5 bases and J by 5 bases; unmatched bases: 17. CDR3 in DNA: TGTGCCAGTAGTCGGACCGGTTTGGGCGGGAGTTGGGAGACCCAGTACTTC. Translating gives CASSRTGLGGSWETQYF.

This clone was observed a few times. The chain links TRBV18 to TRBJ2-7; 7 bases match TRBD1. V dropped 6 bases and J dropped 5; count of bases not matched to a gene: 7. The CDR3 consists of 13 residues. CDR1 and CDR2 from the germline V gene are KGHSH and LQKENI. The CDR3 here is CASSRDSSNEQYF. CDR3 in DNA: TGTGCCAGCTCTCGGGACAGTTCCAACGAGCAGTACTTC.

The chain joins TRBV5-4 to TRBJ2-5, with 8 bases identical to TRBD1. The CDR3 loop spans 16 amino acids. Looked up from germline, CDR1 is SGHNT and CDR2 is YYREEE (reference sequence). The V and J ends lost 4 bases and 1 base, in that order; junction bases with no gene match: 9. The CDR3 loop is CASSLNRGSIQETQYF. In DNA, the CDR3 is TGTGCCAGCAGCCTAAACAGGGGGTCAATCCAAGAGACCCAGTACTTC.

The chain recombines TRBV7-9 with TRBJ2-3, with TRBD1 matching over 12 bases. Germline assignment: CDR1 SEHNR and CDR2 FQNEAQ (reference sequence). The CDR3 totals 17 residues. V lost 6 bases and J lost 3; bases outside the gene matches: 10. This chain's CDR3 is CASRDRGGQGATDTQYF. DNA of the CDR3: TGTGCCAGCAGAGACAGGGGGGGACAGGGGGCAACAGATACGCAGTATTTT.

This chain links TRBV5-4 with TRBJ2-3; D is ambiguous. V was pared by 3 bases and J by 0 bases, with 5 bases between. Germline values: CDR1 SGHNT, CDR2 YYREEE (reference sequence). The CDR3 consists of 13 residues. The CDR3 loop reads CASSSYSTDTQYF. The CDR3 DNA reads TGTGCCAGCAGCTCCTACAGCACAGATACGCAGTATTTT. The full variable domain, with the rest looked up from reference TRBV5-4 and TRBJ2-3, is ETGVTQSPTHLIKTRGQQVTLRCSSQSGHNTVSWYQQALGQGPQFIFQYYREEENGRGNFPPRFSGLQFPNYSSELNVNALELDDSALYLCASSSYSTDTQYFGPGTRLTVL.

The V gene is TRBV13, the J gene TRBJ1-4; 7 nucleotides match TRBD1. V was clipped by 0 bases and J by 7 bases; unmatched bases: 14. Germline V gives CDR1 PRHDT, CDR2 FYEKMQ (reference sequence). CDR3 size: 18 residues. The CDR3 bases are TGTGCCAGCAGCTTAGGGACAGGGTTTATGGGGTTCGGTGAAAAACTGTTTTTT. Its translation is CASSLGTGFMGFGEKLFF.

This rearrangement joins TRBV9 to TRBJ1-1; D perhaps matches TRBD1 (6 bases). This CDR3 is built from 15 residues. The germline gives CDR1 SGDLS, CDR2 YYNGEE. Trimming stripped 3 bases from V and 0 bases from J, with 12 bases between. In DNA form, the CDR3 reads TGTGCCAGCAGCGAGAGGGACACAGTGAACACTGAAGCTTTCTTT. Protein sequence: CASSERDTVNTEAFF.

V gene TRBV6-5 combines with J gene TRBJ1-2; 9 bases line up with TRBD1. With V trimmed by 3 bases and J by 7 bases, 9 bases remained unmatched. Germline V CDR1 and CDR2: MNHEY, SVGAGI. The CDR3 runs 15 residues. CDR3 region: CASSYYGQGKVGYTF. The CDR3, as DNA: TGTGCCAGCAGTTATTACGGACAGGGGAAGGTTGGCTACACCTTC.

The V gene is TRBV30, the J gene TRBJ1-4; D is unresolved. V lost 3 bases and J 8 bases, leaving 10 bases between the germline ends. The length of the CDR3 is 12 residues. Germline V gene data show CDR1 as GTSNPN and CDR2 as SVGIG (reference sequence). CDR3 sequence: CAWSPGVEKLFF. The CDR3 DNA sequence: TGTGCCTGGAGCCCGGGAGTGGAAAAACTGTTTTTT.

The genes are TRBV5-1 and TRBJ1-1; possibly TRBD1 for D (5 bases). The V end was cut by 8 bases, the J end by 1 base, with 12 bases between. This CDR3 contains 13 residues. Looked up from germline, CDR1 is SGHRS and CDR2 is YFSETQ. CDR3 nucleotide sequence: TGCGCCAGTGGTGGGGGGTCGAACACTGAAGCTTTCTTT. It codes for CASGGGSNTEAFF.

The chain recombines TRBV5-1 with TRBJ1-1; D is uncertain. Trimming took off 2 bases at V and 5 bases at J, with 7 bases between the two ends. The CDR3 length is 12 residues. CDR1 is SGHRS and CDR2 is YFSETQ in the germline V gene. CDR3 sequence (DNA): TGCGCCAGCAGCTTTTCGGGGACTGAAGCTTTCTTT. Protein sequence: CASSFSGTEAFF.

This chain's CDR3 is CSVEDSQYSGYTF. The CDR3 DNA is TGCAGCGTTGAAGATAGTCAGTATTCGGGCTACACCTTC. This chain connects TRBV29-1 to TRBJ1-2; unclear D gene. The V end was cut by 0 bases, the J end by 8 bases, with 13 bases between. The CDR3 length is 13 residues. CDR1 and CDR2 from the germline V gene are SQVTM and ANQGSEA. The full variable domain, completed using reference TRBV29-1 and TRBJ1-2, is SAVISQKPSRDICQRGTSLTIQCQVDSQVTMMFWYRQQPGQSLTLIATANQGSEATYESGFVIDKFPISRPNLTFSTLTVSNMSPEDSSIYLCSVEDSQYSGYTFGSGTRLTVV.

This chain links TRBV5-1 with TRBJ1-1; TRBD1 matches at 8 bases. Germline CDR1 is SGHRS and CDR2 is YFSETQ. CDR3 length equals 14 residues. V dropped 0 bases and J dropped 4; count of bases not matched to a gene: 2. CDR3 sequence (DNA): TGCGCCAGCAGCTTGGGACAGGGGACCACTGAAGCTTTCTTT. As protein: CASSLGQGTTEAFF.

The chain links TRBV28 to TRBJ1-3; D call uncertain. This CDR3 is built from 18 residues. Germline V gives CDR1 MDHEN, CDR2 SYDVKM. Deletions cut 1 base from V and 0 bases from J, with 16 bases between. The CDR3 is CASSLYREVSYSGNTIYF. For the CDR3, the DNA is TGTGCCAGCAGTTTATATCGAGAAGTGTCTTACTCTGGAAACACCATATATTTT.